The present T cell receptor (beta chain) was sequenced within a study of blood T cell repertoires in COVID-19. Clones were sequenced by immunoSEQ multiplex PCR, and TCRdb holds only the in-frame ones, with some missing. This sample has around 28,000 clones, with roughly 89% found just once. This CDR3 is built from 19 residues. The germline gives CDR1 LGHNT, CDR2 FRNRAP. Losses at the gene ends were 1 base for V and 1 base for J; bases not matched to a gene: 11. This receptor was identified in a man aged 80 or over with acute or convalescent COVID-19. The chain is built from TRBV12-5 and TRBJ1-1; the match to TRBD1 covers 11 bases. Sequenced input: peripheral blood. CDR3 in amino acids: CASGLATDRGQIRNTEAFF. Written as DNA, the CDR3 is TGTGCTAGTGGTTTGGCTACGGACAGGGGGCAAATTAGGAACACTGAAGCTTTCTTT. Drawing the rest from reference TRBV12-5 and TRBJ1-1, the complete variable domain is DARVTQTPRHKVTEMGQEVTMRCQPILGHNTVFWYRQTMMQGLELLAYFRNRAPLDDSGMPKDRFSAEMPDATLATLKIQPSEPRDSAVYFCASGLATDRGQIRNTEAFFGQGTRLTVV.